This T cell receptor beta chain was found in a study of neoadjuvant anti-PD-1 for oral cavity cancer (dated by TCRdb to about 2021). For the wider study: Before undergoing curative-intent surgical resection, most patients got three to four biweekly nivolumab doses at 3 mg/kg. A fourth nivolumab dose was given around day 43 to patients without progression, and definitive surgical resection was performed in those patients on days 50-56. The parent correlative cohort included over nine patients, with an approximately 34% response rate. Responders were defined as patients with complete response, partial response or stable disease by RECIST 1.1; non-responders were defined as patients with progression.

In this sample, this clone turned up a few times. No antigen is known for it. Base qualities are not recorded, but no much larger clone differs from it by a single base. Tumor libraries used mostly roughly 4.8 ug of input genomic DNA for survey sequencing, with two replicates per sample. The immunoSEQ hsTCRbeta kit was used to prepare TCRbeta libraries, following the manufacturer's instructions. The completed libraries were mixed into a single pool at 3 nM, then sequenced with an Illumina NovaSeq 6000 S4 flow cell. As for how the authors treated the data: The immunoSEQ Analyzer handled quality control and preprocessing of the raw data. The analysis was limited to productive rearrangements, and each clonotype was defined by a unique CDR3 amino acid sequence. Repertoire clonality was estimated as the Gini-Simpson index, which was calculated using the R package tcR. Student's t test was used to compare Gini indices, while Pearson correlation assessed associations with tumor size change. TCRdb stores this immuneACCESS table with in-frame sequences only. Part of the clones is absent; in the studies checked, under half of the shortfall reflects unresolved V genes, and no reason is known for the rest. For V, J and clone size, that table is used; D and trimming come from the DNA. This sample gives 5,000 or so clones in total; 58% of them show up just once. Clones ranked in the top ten supply 5.5% to 8% of the sample.

The CDR3 covers 11 residues, taking in both the cysteine and the phenylalanine. The DNA shown is the 33-base CDR3, in frame from base 1. The CDR1 and CDR2 encoded by the germline V gene (reference sequence) are LNHDA and SQIVND. V drops 9 bases and J drops 8 bases, leaving 10 bases in between. The time point tag for this specimen amounts to: before neoadjuvant nivolumab. Patients had been newly diagnosed with stage II-IVA oral cavity squamous cell carcinoma, and no prior systemic or radiation treatment had been given to the patients. Everyone in the cohort had locally advanced, HPV-negative oral cavity squamous cell carcinoma. The samples were obtained from a longitudinal correlative study of a single-arm phase II trial testing neoadjuvant nivolumab in oral cavity squamous cell carcinoma. Subject-matched pre- and post-treatment PBMCs and tumors from three responders and three non-responders were subjected to genomic DNA-based TCRbeta sequencing. Genomic DNA was isolated from tumor tissue using the Maxwell RSC DNA from Tissue kit.

General study outcomes and caveats: Higher pretreatment blood Treg/Th17 ratios correlated with higher pretreatment blood TCRbeta clonality and lower post-treatment tumor TCRbeta clonality. Only a few patients per response group were included in the TCR analyses, and larger cohorts for validation were called for by the authors. Greater tumor shrinkage correlated with larger post-treatment sizes of preexisting intratumoral clones, which suggests that expansion of preexisting clones contributed to response.

The sequence joins TRBV19 to TRBJ1-4; the D gene remains uncertain. This TCR was recovered from a person aged 40-85 years with oral cavity squamous cell carcinoma. The sample in question was tumor tissue, obtained before nivolumab (anti-PD-1) treatment. The DNA sequence follows: TGTGCCAGCGAGGAGCGGGAAAAACTGTTTTTT. This gives the protein CASEEREKLFF.